This T cell receptor beta chain was obtained from a study of cytomegalovirus exposure and HLA in healthy donors. The wider study: Genotyping showed around 80% of roughly 400 donors falling in the Caucasian-associated ancestry cluster. Study-level points and caveats: A missense DCLRE1C variant was associated with V- and J-gene trimming of TCR beta chains in a later analysis, and an independent cohort replicated the association.

In regard to this clone: The target antigen is unknown. At one end the junction does not follow the germline gene, possibly because of a read error.

There are 14 residues in the CDR3. The germline CDR1 and CDR2 sequences are MNHNS and SASEGT. PCR involved 60 Vbeta and 13 Jbeta primers. The protocol was immunoSEQ multiplex PCR, while the TCRdb copy is restricted to in-frame clones and leaves out a portion. The sample shows roughly 180,000 clones, approximately 81% of them seen only once. The receptor's source is a man younger than 45 in good health and CMV-seronegative. The sequenced sample consisted of PBMCs. V and J are TRBV6-1 and TRBJ2-5, with 7 nucleotides matching TRBD2. Here the CDR3 DNA reads TGTGCCAGCAGTGATGGGGGGGTGAAAGAGGCCCAGTACTTC. This encodes CASSDGGVKEAQYF.